The 17 T cell receptor beta chains in this list originate from one sample, sequenced in a study of blood T cell repertoires in COVID-19. Measured with immunoSEQ multiplex PCR; TCRdb has only the in-frame clones, and not every one. This table has about 170,000 clones, approximately 82% appearing once. Sequenced sample: peripheral blood. The receptors shown here come from a woman between 65 and 79 years old who had recovered from COVID-19.

This clone was observed a single time. This sequence joins TRBV9 and TRBJ2-1; 12 positions match TRBD2. The CDR3 contains 16 residues. Germline V gives CDR1 SGDLS, CDR2 YYNGEE. J gave up 5 bases and V 4 bases, and 7 bases lay outside the gene matches. CDR3 region: CASSLTRTSGDNEQFF. In DNA, the CDR3 is TGTGCCAGCAGCCTCACTCGGACTAGCGGGGACAATGAGCAGTTCTTC.

This clone was found once. V is TRBV29-1 and J is TRBJ2-1, with 7 bases lining up with TRBD2. The CDR3 length is 11 residues. CDR1 SQVTM and CDR2 ANQGSEA come from the germline V gene. V was pared by 6 bases and J by 8 bases, with 4 bases of the junction left unmatched. CDR3 sequence: CSVGGFDEQFF. The CDR3 DNA follows: TGCAGCGTGGGGGGGTTCGATGAGCAGTTCTTC.

The chain carries TRBV28 and TRBJ2-5, with D possibly matching TRBD2 (6 bases). V was clipped by 6 bases and J by 5 bases, with 13 bases between them. Germline V lookup: CDR1 MDHEN, CDR2 SYDVKM. The CDR3 contains 13 residues. CDR3 sequence (DNA): TGTGCCAGCAGACCCGCGGGGTTGGAGACCCAGTACTTC. Translated, it gives CASRPAGLETQYF.

This sequence joins TRBV19 and TRBJ1-4, with 10 bases that match TRBD1. Germline V CDR1 and CDR2: LNHDA, SQIVND (reference sequence). This CDR3 is 15 amino acids long. Unmatched junction bases numbered 9, after V lost 2 bases and J lost 12 bases. CDR3 sequence reads: CASSIPGTGAMELFF. Written as DNA, the CDR3 is TGTGCCAGTAGTATACCAGGGACAGGGGCGATGGAACTGTTTTTT.

This clone appeared a single time. J is TRBJ2-6 and V is TRBV27; 8 bases line up with TRBD1. Germline V CDR1 and CDR2: MNHEY, SMNVEV (reference sequence). This CDR3 contains 16 residues. J was trimmed by 4 bases and V by 8 bases; bases with no gene match: 10. The CDR3 is CASRRRTGLGANVLTF. In DNA, the CDR3 is TGTGCCAGCCGGCGGCGGACAGGGTTGGGGGCCAACGTCCTGACTTTC.

The chain combines TRBV4-3 with TRBJ1-4, with 10 nucleotides matching TRBD1. The junction had 6 bases not matched to a gene; V was cut back by 5 bases and J by 6 bases. The germline CDR1 and CDR2 sequences are LGHNA and YSLEER. This CDR3 region has 15 residues. The CDR3 nucleotides are TGCGCCAGCAGCAAAGGGACAGGGGTGGATGAAAAACTGTTTTTT. This gives the protein CASSKGTGVDEKLFF.

The rearrangement links TRBV6-5 to TRBJ2-1; 9 bases match TRBD2. The CDR3 covers 13 residues. Germline V gene sequence: CDR1 MNHEY, CDR2 SVGAGI. CDR3 in DNA: TGTGCGAGCCGGGCTAGCGGGGACAATGAGCAGTTCTTC. Its protein is CASRASGDNEQFF.

This clone was seen only a few times. CDR3 nucleotide sequence: TGCGCCAGCAGTAACGGACTAGCAAAAGGGGATGAGCAGTTCTTC. Its translation is CASSNGLAKGDEQFF. The V and J genes are TRBV10-1 and TRBJ2-1; 8 positions agree with TRBD2. The germline V gene has CDR1 WNHNN and CDR2 SYGVQD (reference sequence). CDR3 size: 15 residues. The ends lost 5 bases at V and 8 bases at J; junction bases unmatched: 11.

The CDR3 sequence: CASSQASGRAPGTQYF. The CDR3 region has the DNA TGTGCCAGCAGCCAGGCTAGCGGGAGGGCCCCCGGGACGCAGTATTTT. The chain links TRBV4-2 to TRBJ2-3; 12 nucleotides align to TRBD2. The germline V gene encodes CDR1 LGHNA and CDR2 YNFKEQ. V lost 3 bases, J lost 9 bases, and 10 bases stayed unmatched. The CDR3 length is 16 residues.

This clone was seen only a few times. This chain joins TRBV28 and TRBJ2-1, with D perhaps matching TRBD1 (5 bases). CDR1 is MDHEN and CDR2 is SYDVKM in the germline V gene. Trimming shortened V by 8 bases and J by 3 bases, and 17 bases separated the two germline ends. This CDR3 spans 15 amino acids. The CDR3 nucleotides read TGTGCCAGCCCACCTGGGGTAGGGGTCTACAATGAGCAGTTCTTC. Amino acid sequence: CASPPGVGVYNEQFF.

The chain has TRBV11-2 and TRBJ2-7, with TRBD2 matching 7 bases. The V gene end was trimmed by 5 bases and the J gene end by 2 bases; junction bases not matched to a gene: 9. The CDR3 spans 15 residues. CDR1 and CDR2 (germline): SGHAT, FQNNGV. Here the CDR3 reads CASSPWGGKPYEQYF. CDR3 nucleotides: TGTGCCAGCAGCCCGTGGGGGGGGAAACCCTACGAGCAGTACTTC.

The chain employs TRBV7-8 and TRBJ2-2; 12 bases align to TRBD2. V lost 5 bases, J lost 1 base, and 2 bases stayed unmatched. The CDR3 extends over 16 amino acids. Per germline, CDR1 SGHVS and CDR2 FQNEAQ. CDR3 DNA sequence: TGTGCCAGCAGCCCGACTAGCGGGGGGAACACCGGGGAGCTGTTTTTT. This codes for CASSPTSGGNTGELFF.

Only one count was recorded for this clone. This chain connects TRBV6-2 or TRBV6-3 to TRBJ2-3, with a weak D call TRBD2 (6 bases). Germline V lookup: CDR1 MNHEY, CDR2 SVGEGT. There are 13 residues in the CDR3. The V end was cut by 4 bases, the J end by 6 bases, with 11 bases between. The CDR3 DNA reads TGTGCCAGCAGTTGGCGGGGCGAGGATACGCAGTATTTT. Protein product: CASSWRGEDTQYF.

The J gene is TRBJ2-2, the V gene TRBV7-2; 7 bases align to TRBD2. This CDR3 is 18 amino acids long. Germline loops: CDR1 SGHTA, CDR2 FQGNSA. V lost 3 bases and J lost 1; bases outside the gene matches: 11. DNA for the CDR3: TGTGCCAGCAGCTTTCCACCCACTAGCGCCTTGAACACCGGGGAGCTGTTTTTT. Translation gives CASSFPPTSALNTGELFF.

There are a few counts of this clone. J is TRBJ1-1 and V is TRBV6-5; possible D gene TRBD1, 5 bases. Germline V gives CDR1 MNHEY, CDR2 SVGAGI. V was pared by 5 bases and J by 5 bases, with 12 bases between. This CDR3 has 13 residues. CDR3 nucleotide sequence: TGTGCCAGCAGTCCCCCGGGGGTAACTGAAGCTTTCTTT. Its translation: CASSPPGVTEAFF.

The chain employs TRBV2 and TRBJ1-2, with TRBD1 matching 12 bases. The CDR3 spans 13 residues. Trimming cost V 8 bases and J 11 bases; bases outside gene matches: 9. CDR1 is SNHLY and CDR2 is FYNNEI in the germline V gene. The CDR3 region is CASPEGQGALYTF. CDR3 sequence (DNA): TGTGCCAGCCCAGAGGGACAGGGGGCTCTGTACACCTTC.

This chain joins TRBV6-1 and TRBJ2-7, with D tentatively TRBD2 (6 bases). In germline, CDR1 is MNHNS, CDR2 SASEGT. The CDR3 totals 15 residues. With 1 base removed from V and 6 bases from J, the gap between germline ends came to 16 bases. In nucleotides, the CDR3 is TGTGCCAGCAGTGAAGGCTCGGGCATTAGCGGCGAGCAGTACTTC. Its protein product is CASSEGSGISGEQYF.